The 16 T cell receptor beta chains in this list originate from one sample, sequenced in a study of beta chain features in type 1 diabetes. Investigators reverse transcribed all isolated RNA, so they sequenced expressed TCRB transcripts. Clones were read by immunoSEQ multiplex PCR, and TCRdb kept only the in-frame ones, dropping some. The sample records 200,000 to 250,000 clones, around 10% being singletons. Sequenced material: naive CD4+ T cells from blood. The receptors come from a woman between 18 and 29 years old in good health.

V gene TRBV7-9 combines with J gene TRBJ2-1, with 15 bases that match TRBD2. This CDR3 is 17 amino acids long. The germline V gene has CDR1 SEHNR and CDR2 FQNEAQ (reference sequence). The ends lost 5 bases at V and 5 bases at J; junction bases unmatched: 7. The CDR3 protein is CASSPWTSGRVDNEQFF. CDR3 DNA sequence: TGTGCCAGCAGCCCCTGGACTAGCGGGAGGGTGGACAATGAGCAGTTCTTC. Looking up the rest from reference TRBV7-9 and TRBJ2-1 gives the full variable domain: DTGVSQNPRHKITKRGQNVTFRCDPISEHNRLYWYRQTLGQGPEFLTYFQNEAQLEKSRLLSDRFSAERPKGSFSTLEIQRTEQGDSAMYLCASSPWTSGRVDNEQFFGPGTRLTVL.

The rearrangement uses TRBV15 and TRBJ1-2, with 7 positions matching TRBD1. The CDR3 is 16 residues long. With V trimmed by 0 bases and J by 4 bases, 8 bases remained unmatched. Per the germline V gene, CDR1 is LNHNV and CDR2 is YYDKDF (reference sequence). CDR3 sequence: CATSRDGTAYLYGYTF. CDR3 nucleotide sequence: TGTGCCACCAGCAGAGATGGGACAGCCTATCTCTATGGCTACACCTTC.

The rearrangement uses TRBV5-1 and TRBJ2-3, with 8 bases that match TRBD1. The ends lost 4 bases at V and 1 base at J; junction bases unmatched: 2. Per the germline V gene, CDR1 is SGHRS and CDR2 is YFSETQ. The CDR3 is 14 amino acids. The chain's CDR3 is CASSMGQGTDTQYF. The CDR3 coding sequence is TGCGCCAGCAGCATGGGACAGGGCACAGATACGCAGTATTTT.

This clone was counted only a few times. The chain has TRBV30 and TRBJ2-3, with 9 bases matching TRBD1. Trimming cost V 3 bases and J 3 bases; bases outside gene matches: 10. The CDR3 loop spans 16 amino acids. The germline CDR1 and CDR2 sequences are GTSNPN and SVGIG (reference sequence). The CDR3 protein is CAWSEGTGRLTDTQYF. In nucleotides, the CDR3 is TGTGCCTGGAGCGAAGGGACAGGGAGATTAACAGATACGCAGTATTTT.

V and J are TRBV5-1 and TRBJ2-1, with 8 bases aligning to TRBD2. Germline values: CDR1 SGHRS, CDR2 YFSETQ. This CDR3 spans 19 amino acids. Unmatched junction bases numbered 17, after V lost 4 bases and J lost 2 bases. CDR3 in amino acids: CASSGGTRTQPLAYNEQFF. The CDR3 bases are TGCGCCAGCAGCGGGGGGACTAGAACACAGCCGCTAGCCTACAATGAGCAGTTCTTC.

The table lists this clone with a few counts. V and J are TRBV19 and TRBJ1-5; tentatively, D is TRBD1 (5 bases). Trimming removed 5 bases from V and 10 bases from J, with 12 bases in between. The CDR3 extends over 12 amino acids. In germline, CDR1 is LNHDA, CDR2 SQIVND (reference sequence). The CDR3 bases are TGTGCCAGTAGTCCCCGTGGGGCCCCCCAGCATTTT. Amino acids: CASSPRGAPQHF.

This clone came up a few times. In DNA form, the CDR3 reads TGTGCCAGCAACTCCCGATCCCCAGGGGAGTACACTGAAGCTTTCTTT. This sequence encodes CASNSRSPGEYTEAFF. The V call is TRBV5-6, the J call TRBJ1-1; a possible D gene is TRBD1 (6 bases). CDR1 and CDR2 (germline): SGHDT, YYEEEE. Trimming removed 6 bases from V and 3 bases from J, with 21 bases in between. The CDR3 sequence is 16 residues long. Based on the CDR3 plus reference TRBV5-6 and TRBJ1-1, the full variable domain is DAGVTQSPTHLIKTRGQQVTLRCSPKSGHDTVSWYQQALGQGPQFIFQYYEEEERQRGNFPDRFSGHQFPNYSSELNVNALLLGDSALYLCASNSRSPGEYTEAFFGQGTRLTVV.

Only a few counts were recorded for this clone. This chain uses TRBV6-5 with TRBJ1-5; 10 nucleotides match TRBD1. In germline, CDR1 is MNHEY, CDR2 SVGAGI. V trimming: 6 bases; J trimming: 6 bases; junction bases outside the gene matches: 8. CDR3 length: 15 amino acids. The CDR3 reads CASSQTGGAGQPQHF. The DNA of the CDR3 is TGTGCCAGCAGCCAGACAGGGGGCGCCGGTCAGCCCCAGCATTTT.

This clone was seen a few times. This rearrangement joins TRBV29-1 to TRBJ2-1, with D tentatively TRBD1 (6 bases). Germline-derived CDR1 and CDR2 are SQVTM and ANQGSEA. V gave up 6 bases and J gave up 9 bases, with 12 bases separating them. CDR3 length: 11 amino acids. As DNA, the CDR3 is TGCAGCGTGAGACAGGTACTTGAGCAGTTCTTC. Residues: CSVRQVLEQFF.

The chain links TRBV6-1 to TRBJ2-7; maybe TRBD1 (6 bases). The CDR3 has 15 amino acids. V lost 2 bases and J 0 bases, leaving 11 bases between the germline ends. Germline V CDR1 and CDR2: MNHNS, SASEGT. DNA of the CDR3: TGTGCCAGCAGTGAAATCGACAGGAGCTCCTACGAGCAGTACTTC. It encodes CASSEIDRSSYEQYF.

This clone came up once. This rearrangement joins TRBV7-3 to TRBJ2-3, with D possibly matching TRBD2 (7 bases). CDR1 is SGHTA and CDR2 is FQGTGA in the germline V gene. CDR3 length equals 15 residues. V lost 5 bases and J 5 bases, leaving 17 bases between the germline ends. The CDR3 spells CASSPQGGALDTQYF. The CDR3 DNA follows: TGTGCCAGCAGCCCCCAAGGGGGGGCCTTAGATACGCAGTATTTT. Full variable domain (outside the CDR3, taken from reference TRBV7-3 and TRBJ2-3): GAGVSQTPSNKVTEKGKYVELRCDPISGHTALYWYRQSLGQGPEFLIYFQGTGAADDSGLPNDRFFAVRPEGSVSTLKIQRTERGDSAVYLCASSPQGGALDTQYFGPGTRLTVL.

The genes are TRBV30 and TRBJ1-2; tentatively, D is TRBD1 (6 bases). Trimming cost V 8 bases and J 5 bases, with 15 bases left between them. The CDR3 runs to 12 residues. Germline V gene sequence: CDR1 GTSNPN, CDR2 SVGIG (reference sequence). The CDR3 coding sequence is TGTGCCGGACTAGAGGGGGTTTATGGCTACACCTTC. Translated: CAGLEGVYGYTF.

The gene calls are TRBV2 and TRBJ2-1, with 11 bases that match TRBD2. This CDR3 spans 18 amino acids. J gave up 4 bases and V 3 bases, and 11 bases lay outside the gene matches. From germline, CDR1 is SNHLY and CDR2 FYNNEI. The CDR3 coding sequence is TGTGCCAGCAGTGACCTCGCACTAGCGGGAGCTGCGTACAATGAGCAGTTCTTC. Its protein is CASSDLALAGAAYNEQFF.

The chain combines TRBV5-4 with TRBJ1-4; 9 nucleotides match TRBD1. With V trimmed by 0 bases and J by 8 bases, 8 bases remained unmatched. The germline gives CDR1 SGHNT, CDR2 YYREEE (reference sequence). The CDR3 is made up of 16 amino acids. Here the CDR3 reads CASSLAGTGLEEKLFF. The CDR3 DNA reads TGTGCCAGCAGCTTGGCAGGGACAGGGTTGGAGGAAAAACTGTTTTTT.

There are many counts of this clone. J is TRBJ2-7 and V is TRBV7-2; D might be TRBD1 (7 bases). V was pared by 3 bases and J by 4 bases, with 13 bases between. Germline V gene sequence: CDR1 SGHTA, CDR2 FQGNSA. The CDR3 totals 14 residues. The CDR3 protein is CASSFAGGRYEQYF. CDR3 sequence (DNA): TGTGCCAGCAGCTTCGCAGGGGGGCGATACGAGCAGTACTTC.

The V and J genes are TRBV7-8 and TRBJ2-4, with 10 nucleotides matching TRBD2. The CDR3 length is 18 residues. Germline lookup yields CDR1 SGHVS and CDR2 FQNEAQ. V lost 6 bases and J lost 3; bases outside the gene matches: 14. The CDR3 protein is CASSPLAGVQGGKNIQYF. The CDR3 nucleotides read TGTGCCAGCAGTCCCCTAGCGGGAGTTCAAGGGGGCAAAAACATTCAGTACTTC.